The sequence of this T cell receptor (beta chain) was determined in a study of OX40 agonist ivuxolimab in advanced cancers. Sequencing was performed with immunoSEQ multiplex PCR; in TCRdb, only in-frame clones are kept and a portion is missing. The profile shows about 68,000 clones, approximately 91% of them singletons. The J segment lost 6 bases and the V segment lost 2 bases, leaving 8 bases of the junction unmatched. The germline V gene encodes CDR1 KGHSH and CDR2 LQKENI. CDR3 length equals 16 residues. The source of this sequence is an adult with an advanced solid tumor such as melanoma, head and neck, liver or kidney cancer. The gene calls are TRBV18 and TRBJ2-2, with 8 bases that match TRBD2. This specimen was CD4+ or CD8+ T cells sorted from blood, taken in a trial of the OX40 agonist ivuxolimab. CDR3 DNA: TGTGCCAGCTCACCATTGGCCCTGCGGGAGGCCGGGGAGCTGTTTTTT. Its protein product is CASSPLALREAGELFF.